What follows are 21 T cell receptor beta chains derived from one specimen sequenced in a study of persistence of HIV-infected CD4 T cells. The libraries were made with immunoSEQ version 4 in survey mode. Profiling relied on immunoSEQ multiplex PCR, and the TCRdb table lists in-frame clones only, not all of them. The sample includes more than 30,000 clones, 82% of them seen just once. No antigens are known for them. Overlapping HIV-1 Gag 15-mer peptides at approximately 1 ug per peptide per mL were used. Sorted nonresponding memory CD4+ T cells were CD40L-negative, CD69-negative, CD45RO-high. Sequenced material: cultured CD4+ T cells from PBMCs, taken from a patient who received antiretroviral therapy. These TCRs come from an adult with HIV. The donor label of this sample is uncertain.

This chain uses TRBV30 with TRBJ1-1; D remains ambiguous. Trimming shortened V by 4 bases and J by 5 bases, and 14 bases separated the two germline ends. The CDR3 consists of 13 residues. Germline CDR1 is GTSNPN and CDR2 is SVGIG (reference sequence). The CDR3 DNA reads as TGTGCCTGGAATATTAGGTACGAGACTGAAGCTTTCTTT. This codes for CAWNIRYETEAFF.

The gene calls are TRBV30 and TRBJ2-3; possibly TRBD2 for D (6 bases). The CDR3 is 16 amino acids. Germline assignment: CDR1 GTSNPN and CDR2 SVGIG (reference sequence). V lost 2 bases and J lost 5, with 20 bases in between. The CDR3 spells CAWSNPWRGEQDTQYF. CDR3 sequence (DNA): TGTGCCTGGAGTAATCCATGGCGGGGCGAGCAAGATACGCAGTATTTT.

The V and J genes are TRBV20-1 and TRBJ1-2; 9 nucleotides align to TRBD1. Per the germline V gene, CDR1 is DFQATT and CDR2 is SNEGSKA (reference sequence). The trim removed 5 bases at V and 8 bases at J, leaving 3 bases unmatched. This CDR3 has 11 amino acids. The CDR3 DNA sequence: TGCAGTGCTTACACAGGGGGCGGCTACACCTTC. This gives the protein CSAYTGGGYTF.

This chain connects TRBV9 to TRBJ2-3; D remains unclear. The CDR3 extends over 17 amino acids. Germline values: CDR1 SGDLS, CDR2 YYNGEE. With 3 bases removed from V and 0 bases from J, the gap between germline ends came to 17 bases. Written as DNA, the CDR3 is TGTGCCAGCAGCGCGGTCCTTACTCAGTATAGCACAGATACGCAGTATTTT. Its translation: CASSAVLTQYSTDTQYF. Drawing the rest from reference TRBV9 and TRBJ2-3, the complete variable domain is DSGVTQTPKHLITATGQRVTLRCSPRSGDLSVYWYQQSLDQGLQFLIQYYNGEERAKGNILERFSAQQFPDLHSELNLSSLELGDSALYFCASSAVLTQYSTDTQYFGPGTRLTVL.

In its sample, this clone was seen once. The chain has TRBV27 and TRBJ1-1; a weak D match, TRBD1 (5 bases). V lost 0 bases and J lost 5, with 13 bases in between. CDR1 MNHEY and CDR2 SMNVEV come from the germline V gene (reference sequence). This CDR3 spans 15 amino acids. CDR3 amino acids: CASSLSAGWRTEAFF. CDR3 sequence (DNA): TGTGCCAGCAGTTTATCAGCAGGGTGGAGAACTGAAGCTTTCTTT.

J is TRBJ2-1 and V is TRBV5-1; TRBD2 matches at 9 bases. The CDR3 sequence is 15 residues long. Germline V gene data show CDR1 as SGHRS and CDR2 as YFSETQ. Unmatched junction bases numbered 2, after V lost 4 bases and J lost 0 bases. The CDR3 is CASSRGGDSYNEQFF. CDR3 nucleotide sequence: TGCGCCAGCAGCCGCGGGGGGGACTCCTACAATGAGCAGTTCTTC.

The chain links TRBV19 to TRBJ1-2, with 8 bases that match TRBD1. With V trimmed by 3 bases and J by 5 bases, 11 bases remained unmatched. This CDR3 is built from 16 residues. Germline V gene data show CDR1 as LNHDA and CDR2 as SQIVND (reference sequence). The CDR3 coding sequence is TGTGCCAGTAGTATCCGCCAAGGACAGGGTTCATATGGCTACACCTTC. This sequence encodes CASSIRQGQGSYGYTF.

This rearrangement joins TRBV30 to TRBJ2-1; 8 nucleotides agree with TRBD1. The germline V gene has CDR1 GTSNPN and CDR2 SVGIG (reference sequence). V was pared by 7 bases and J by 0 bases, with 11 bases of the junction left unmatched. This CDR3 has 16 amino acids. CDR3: CASASAGQGSYNEQFF. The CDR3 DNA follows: TGTGCCTCCGCATCCGCCGGACAGGGCTCCTACAATGAGCAGTTCTTC.

In DNA, the CDR3 is TGTGCCATCACACCTGCACAGAACACCGGGGAGCTGTTTTTT. Encoded protein: CAITPAQNTGELFF. The chain recombines TRBV10-3 with TRBJ2-2, with D uncertain. The length of the CDR3 is 14 residues. Germline V CDR1 and CDR2: ENHRY, SYGVKD. Trimming left V 7 bases short and J 1 base short, with 10 bases between.

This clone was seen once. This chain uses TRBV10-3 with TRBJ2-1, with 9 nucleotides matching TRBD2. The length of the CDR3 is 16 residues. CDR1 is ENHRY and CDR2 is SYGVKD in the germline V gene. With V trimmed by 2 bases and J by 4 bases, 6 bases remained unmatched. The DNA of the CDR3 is TGTGCCATCAGTGAGAGAAAGCGGGGGGCTTACAATGAGCAGTTCTTC. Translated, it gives CAISERKRGAYNEQFF.

CDR3 protein: CASSHRTSGVNVDTQYF. The CDR3 DNA reads as TGTGCCAGCAGCCACCGGACTAGCGGGGTTAATGTGGATACGCAGTATTTT. V gene TRBV3-1 (or the pseudogene TRBV3-2) combines with J gene TRBJ2-3; 12 bases map to TRBD2. The V and J ends lost 3 bases and 6 bases, in that order; junction bases with no gene match: 10. Germline V gene sequence: CDR1 LGHDT, CDR2 YNNKEL (reference sequence). CDR3 length: 17 amino acids.

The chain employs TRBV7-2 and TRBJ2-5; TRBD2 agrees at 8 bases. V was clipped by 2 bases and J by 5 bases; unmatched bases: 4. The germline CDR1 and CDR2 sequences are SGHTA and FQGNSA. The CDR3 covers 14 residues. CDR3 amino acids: CASSLNGGAETQYF. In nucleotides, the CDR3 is TGTGCCAGCAGCTTAAACGGGGGGGCTGAGACCCAGTACTTC.

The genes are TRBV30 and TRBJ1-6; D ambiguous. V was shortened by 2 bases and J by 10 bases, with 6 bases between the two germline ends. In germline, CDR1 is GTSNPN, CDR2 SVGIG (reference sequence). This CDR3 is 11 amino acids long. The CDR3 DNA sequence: TGTGCCTGGAGTCGTCAATCACCCCTCCACTTT. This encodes CAWSRQSPLHF.

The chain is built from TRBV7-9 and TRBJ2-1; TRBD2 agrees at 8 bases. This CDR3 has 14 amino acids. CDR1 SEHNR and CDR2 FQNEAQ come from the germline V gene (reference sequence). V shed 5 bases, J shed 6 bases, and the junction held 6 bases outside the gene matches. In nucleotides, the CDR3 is TGTGCCAGCAGCCGCGGGGGGCAGGCCAATGAGCAGTTCTTC. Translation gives CASSRGGQANEQFF.

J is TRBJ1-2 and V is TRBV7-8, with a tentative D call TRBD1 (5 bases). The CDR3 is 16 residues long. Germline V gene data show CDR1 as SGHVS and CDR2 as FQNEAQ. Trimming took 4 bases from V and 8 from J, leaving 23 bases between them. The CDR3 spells CASSSVSGGNSGGYTF. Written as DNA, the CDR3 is TGTGCCAGCAGCTCAGTGTCCGGCGGGAATTCAGGGGGCTACACCTTC.

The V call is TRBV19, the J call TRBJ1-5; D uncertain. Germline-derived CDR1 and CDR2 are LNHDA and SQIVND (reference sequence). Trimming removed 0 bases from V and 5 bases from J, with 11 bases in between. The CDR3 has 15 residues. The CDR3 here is CASSIEGRRDQPQHF. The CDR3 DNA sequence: TGTGCCAGTAGTATAGAGGGAAGACGAGATCAGCCCCAGCATTTT.

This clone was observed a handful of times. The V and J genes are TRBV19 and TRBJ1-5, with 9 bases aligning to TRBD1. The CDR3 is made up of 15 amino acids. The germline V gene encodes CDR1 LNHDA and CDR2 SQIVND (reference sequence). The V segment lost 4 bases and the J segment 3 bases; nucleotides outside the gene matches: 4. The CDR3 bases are TGTGCCAGTAGTACGGACAGGGGCCCCAATCAGCCCCAGCATTTT. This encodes CASSTDRGPNQPQHF.

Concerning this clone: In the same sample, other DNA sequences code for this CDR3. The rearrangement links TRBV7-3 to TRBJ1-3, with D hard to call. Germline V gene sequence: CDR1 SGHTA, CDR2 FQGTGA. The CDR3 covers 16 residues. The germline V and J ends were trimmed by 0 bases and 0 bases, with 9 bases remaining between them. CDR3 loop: CASSLTGGNSGNTIYF. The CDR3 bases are TGTGCCAGCAGCTTAACAGGCGGTAACTCTGGAAACACCATATATTTT.

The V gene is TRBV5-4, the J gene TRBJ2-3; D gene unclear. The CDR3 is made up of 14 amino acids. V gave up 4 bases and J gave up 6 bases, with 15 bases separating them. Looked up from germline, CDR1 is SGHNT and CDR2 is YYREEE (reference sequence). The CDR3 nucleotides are TGTGCCAGCAGCGCTACTCTCGGAGCTGATACGCAGTATTTT. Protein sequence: CASSATLGADTQYF.

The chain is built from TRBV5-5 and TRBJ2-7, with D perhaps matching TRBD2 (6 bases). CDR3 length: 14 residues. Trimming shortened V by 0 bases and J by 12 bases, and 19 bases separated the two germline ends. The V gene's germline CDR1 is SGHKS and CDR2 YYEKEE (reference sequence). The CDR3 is CASSLVGSSGERYV. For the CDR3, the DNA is TGTGCCAGCAGCTTGGTGGGTTCTTCGGGGGAAAGGTACGTC.

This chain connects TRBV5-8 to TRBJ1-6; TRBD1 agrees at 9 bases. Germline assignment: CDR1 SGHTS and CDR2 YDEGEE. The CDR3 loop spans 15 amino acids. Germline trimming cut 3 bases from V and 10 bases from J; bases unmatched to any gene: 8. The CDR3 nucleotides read TGTGCCAGCAGCTACCGGGGACAGGGCAGGTCACCCCTCCACTTT. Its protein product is CASSYRGQGRSPLHF.